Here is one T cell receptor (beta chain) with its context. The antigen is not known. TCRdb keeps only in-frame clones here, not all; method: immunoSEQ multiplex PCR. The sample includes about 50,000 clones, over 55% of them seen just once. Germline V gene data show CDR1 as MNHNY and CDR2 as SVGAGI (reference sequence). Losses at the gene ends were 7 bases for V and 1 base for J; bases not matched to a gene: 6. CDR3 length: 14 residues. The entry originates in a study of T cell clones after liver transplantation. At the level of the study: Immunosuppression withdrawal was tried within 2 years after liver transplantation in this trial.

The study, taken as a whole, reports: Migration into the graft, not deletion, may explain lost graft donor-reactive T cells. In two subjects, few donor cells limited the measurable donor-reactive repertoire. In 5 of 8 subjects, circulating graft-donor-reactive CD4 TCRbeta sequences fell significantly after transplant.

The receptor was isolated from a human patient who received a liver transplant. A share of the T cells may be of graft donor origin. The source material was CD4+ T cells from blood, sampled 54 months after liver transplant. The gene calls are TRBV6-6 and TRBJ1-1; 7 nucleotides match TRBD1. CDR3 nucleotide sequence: TGTGCCAGCATCCTGGACAGGAGGAACACTGAAGCTTTCTTT. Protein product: CASILDRRNTEAFF.